Listed here are 4 T cell receptor beta chains from one sample, sequenced in a study of shared clonotypes between healthy human individuals. Terminally differentiated effector memory CD45RA+ cells were excluded from the naive CD8 cells, which were CD45RO-negative and positively selected for CCR7. Here immunoSEQ multiplex PCR was the method, and the copy in TCRdb shows in-frame clones only, minus some. The table includes under 1 million clones, approximately 97% detected once. Sequencing was performed on naive CD8+ T cells sorted from blood. All receptors come from a man aged 30 to 45 in good health.

This chain connects TRBV9 to TRBJ2-2; TRBD2 agrees at 9 bases. The CDR3 extends over 16 amino acids. V lost 0 bases to trimming and J lost 6 bases; unmatched junction nucleotides: 6. The germline gives CDR1 SGDLS, CDR2 YYNGEE. This CDR3 is CASSVGVSGRAGELFF. The DNA for the CDR3 is TGTGCCAGCAGCGTAGGGGTTAGCGGGAGAGCCGGGGAGCTGTTTTTT.

This chain uses TRBV29-1 with TRBJ2-5, with a weak D call TRBD2 (6 bases). Germline V gene sequence: CDR1 SQVTM, CDR2 ANQGSEA. V was clipped by 7 bases and J by 4 bases, with 28 bases between them. The CDR3 is 17 residues long. CDR3 sequence: CSEERTIVLGSAETQYF. As DNA, the CDR3 is TGCAGCGAGGAGAGGACTATCGTACTGGGGAGTGCAGAGACCCAGTACTTC. Full variable domain (missing parts from reference TRBV29-1 and TRBJ2-5): SAVISQKPSRDICQRGTSLTIQCQVDSQVTMMFWYRQQPGQSLTLIATANQGSEATYESGFVIDKFPISRPNLTFSTLTVSNMSPEDSSIYLCSEERTIVLGSAETQYFGPGTRLLVL.

The chain joins TRBV7-8 to TRBJ2-5; D call uncertain. V was shortened by 6 bases and J by 0 bases, with 11 bases between the two germline ends. Germline CDR1 SGHVS, CDR2 FQNEAQ. CDR3 length: 14 amino acids. This CDR3 is CASRIDAYQETQYF. CDR3 in DNA: TGTGCCAGCAGAATTGACGCGTACCAAGAGACCCAGTACTTC.

The CDR3 region is CASSPETGRDYGYTF. The CDR3 DNA reads as TGTGCCAGCTCACCAGAGACAGGGCGAGACTATGGCTACACCTTC. The chain employs TRBV18 and TRBJ1-2, with 7 bases that match TRBD1. This CDR3 has 15 residues. V lost 2 bases to trimming and J lost 3 bases; unmatched junction nucleotides: 6. Germline CDR1 and CDR2: KGHSH and LQKENI. The full variable domain, with the rest looked up from reference TRBV18 and TRBJ1-2, is NAGVMQNPRHLVRRRGQEARLRCSPMKGHSHVYWYRQLPEEGLKFMVYLQKENIIDESGMPKERFSAEFPKEGPSILRIQQVVRGDSAAYFCASSPETGRDYGYTFGSGTRLTVV.